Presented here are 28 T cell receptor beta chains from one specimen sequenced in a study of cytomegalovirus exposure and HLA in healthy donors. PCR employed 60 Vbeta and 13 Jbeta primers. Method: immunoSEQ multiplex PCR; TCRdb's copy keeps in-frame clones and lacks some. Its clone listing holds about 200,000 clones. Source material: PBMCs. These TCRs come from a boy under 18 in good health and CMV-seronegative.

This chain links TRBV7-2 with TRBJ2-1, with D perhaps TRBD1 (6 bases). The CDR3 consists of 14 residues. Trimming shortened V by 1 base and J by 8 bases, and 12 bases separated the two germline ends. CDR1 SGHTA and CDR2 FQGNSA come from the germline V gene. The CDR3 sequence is CASSLGGQADEQFF. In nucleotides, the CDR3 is TGTGCCAGCAGCTTAGGGGGACAAGCCGATGAGCAGTTCTTC.

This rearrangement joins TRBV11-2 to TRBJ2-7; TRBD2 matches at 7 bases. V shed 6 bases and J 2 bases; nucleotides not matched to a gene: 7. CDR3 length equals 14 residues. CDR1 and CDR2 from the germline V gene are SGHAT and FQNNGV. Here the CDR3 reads CASRPGGMTYEQYF. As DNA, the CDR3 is TGTGCCAGCAGACCCGGGGGGATGACCTACGAGCAGTACTTC.

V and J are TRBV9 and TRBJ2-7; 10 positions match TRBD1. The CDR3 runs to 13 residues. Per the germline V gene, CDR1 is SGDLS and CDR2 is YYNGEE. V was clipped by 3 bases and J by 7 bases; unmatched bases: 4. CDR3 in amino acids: CASSGGTGAEQYF. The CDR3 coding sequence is TGTGCCAGCAGCGGAGGGACAGGGGCGGAGCAGTACTTC. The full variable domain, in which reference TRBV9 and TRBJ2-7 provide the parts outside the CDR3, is DSGVTQTPKHLITATGQRVTLRCSPRSGDLSVYWYQQSLDQGLQFLIQYYNGEERAKGNILERFSAQQFPDLHSELNLSSLELGDSALYFCASSGGTGAEQYFGPGTRLTVT.

The CDR3 bases are TGTGCCAGCAGGCCCCCAGGGGGCGCGGGTCAGCCCCAGCATTTT. As protein: CASRPPGGAGQPQHF. The J gene is TRBJ1-5, the V gene TRBV2; TRBD1 aligns across 8 bases. Germline loops: CDR1 SNHLY, CDR2 FYNNEI. This CDR3 is built from 15 residues. V was pared by 6 bases and J by 6 bases, with 10 bases of the junction left unmatched.

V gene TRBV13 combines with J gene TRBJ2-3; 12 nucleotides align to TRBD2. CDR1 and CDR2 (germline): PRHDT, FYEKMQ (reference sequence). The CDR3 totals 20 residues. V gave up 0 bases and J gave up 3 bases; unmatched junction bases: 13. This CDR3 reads CASSLGPTSGGLYGTDTQYF. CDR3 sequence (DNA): TGTGCCAGCAGCTTAGGGCCAACTAGCGGGGGGCTATATGGAACAGATACGCAGTATTTT.

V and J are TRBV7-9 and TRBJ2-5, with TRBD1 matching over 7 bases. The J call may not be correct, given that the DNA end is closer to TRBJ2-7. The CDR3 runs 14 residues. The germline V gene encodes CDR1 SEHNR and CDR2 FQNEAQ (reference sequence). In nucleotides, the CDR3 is TGTGCCAGCAGCAGCATCCGGGACAGCTACGAGCAGTACTTC. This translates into CASSSIRDSYEQYF.

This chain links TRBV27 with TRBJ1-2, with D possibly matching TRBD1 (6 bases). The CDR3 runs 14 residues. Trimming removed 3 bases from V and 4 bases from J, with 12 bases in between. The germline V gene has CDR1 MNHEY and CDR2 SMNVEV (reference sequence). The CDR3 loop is CASSLGGGLYGYTF. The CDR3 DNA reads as TGTGCCAGCAGTTTGGGGGGGGGCCTCTATGGCTACACCTTC.

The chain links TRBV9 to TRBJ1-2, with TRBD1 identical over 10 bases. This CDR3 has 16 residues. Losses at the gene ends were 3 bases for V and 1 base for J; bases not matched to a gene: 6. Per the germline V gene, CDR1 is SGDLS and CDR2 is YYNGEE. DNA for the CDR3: TGTGCCAGCAGCGAGGGCGGGACAGGGGTTAACTATGGCTACACCTTC. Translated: CASSEGGTGVNYGYTF.

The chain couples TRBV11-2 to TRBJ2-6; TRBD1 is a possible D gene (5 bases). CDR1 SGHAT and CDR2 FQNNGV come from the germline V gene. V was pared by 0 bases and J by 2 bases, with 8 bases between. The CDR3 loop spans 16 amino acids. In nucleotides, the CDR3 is TGTGCCAGCAGCTTAGATTGGACAACTGGGGCCAACGTCCTGACTTTC. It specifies CASSLDWTTGANVLTF.

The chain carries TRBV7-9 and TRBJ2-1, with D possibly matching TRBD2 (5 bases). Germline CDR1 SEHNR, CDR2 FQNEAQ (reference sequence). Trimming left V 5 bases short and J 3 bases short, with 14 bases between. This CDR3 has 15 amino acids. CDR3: CASSPREPGYNEQFF. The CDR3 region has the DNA TGTGCCAGCAGCCCGAGGGAGCCTGGCTACAATGAGCAGTTCTTC.

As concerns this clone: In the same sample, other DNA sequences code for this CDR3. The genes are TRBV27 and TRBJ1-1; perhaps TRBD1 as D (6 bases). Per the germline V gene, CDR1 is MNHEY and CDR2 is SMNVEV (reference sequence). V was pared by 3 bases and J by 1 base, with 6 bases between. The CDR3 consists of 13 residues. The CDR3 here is CASSLGANTEAFF. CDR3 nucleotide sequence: TGTGCCAGCAGTTTGGGGGCGAACACTGAAGCTTTCTTT.

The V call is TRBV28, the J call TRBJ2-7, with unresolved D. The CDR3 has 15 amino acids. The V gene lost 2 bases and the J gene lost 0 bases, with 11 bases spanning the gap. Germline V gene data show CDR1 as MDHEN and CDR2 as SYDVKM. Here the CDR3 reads CASSLAALSSYEQYF. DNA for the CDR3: TGTGCCAGCAGTTTAGCGGCGCTCAGCTCCTACGAGCAGTACTTC. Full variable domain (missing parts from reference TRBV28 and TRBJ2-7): DVKVTQSSRYLVKRTGEKVFLECVQDMDHENMFWYRQDPGLGLRLIYFSYDVKMKEKGDIPEGYSVSREKKERFSLILESASTNQTSMYLCASSLAALSSYEQYFGPGTRLTVT.

The CDR3 loop reads CASSLRGATEAFF. Written as DNA, the CDR3 is TGTGCCAGCAGCTTGCGGGGTGCCACTGAAGCTTTCTTT. The chain has TRBV7-3 and TRBJ1-1; no definite D call. The CDR3 contains 13 residues. The V and J ends lost 3 bases and 4 bases respectively, with 9 bases between them. Germline V gene data show CDR1 as SGHTA and CDR2 as FQGTGA.

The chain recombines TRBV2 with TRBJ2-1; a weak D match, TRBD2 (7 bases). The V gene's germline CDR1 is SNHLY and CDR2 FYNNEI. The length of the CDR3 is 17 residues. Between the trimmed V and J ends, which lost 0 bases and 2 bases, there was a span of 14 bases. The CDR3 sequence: CASSEALGGGPYNEQFF. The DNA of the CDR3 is TGTGCCAGCAGTGAAGCGCTTGGGGGGGGGCCCTACAATGAGCAGTTCTTC.

CDR3 sequence reads: CASSEAREGGGEAFF. Written as DNA, the CDR3 is TGTGCCAGCAGTGAAGCGAGGGAAGGGGGCGGTGAAGCTTTCTTT. The chain is built from TRBV2 and TRBJ1-1; 7 bases match TRBD1. Germline V gene lookup returns CDR1 SNHLY and CDR2 FYNNEI. V gave up 0 bases and J gave up 7 bases; unmatched junction bases: 8. This CDR3 is built from 15 residues.

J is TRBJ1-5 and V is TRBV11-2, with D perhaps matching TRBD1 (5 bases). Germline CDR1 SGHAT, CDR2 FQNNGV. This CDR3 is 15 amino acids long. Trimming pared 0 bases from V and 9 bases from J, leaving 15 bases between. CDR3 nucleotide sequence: TGTGCCAGCAGCTTAGAACCGACAGCTCTCTCGCCCCAGCATTTT. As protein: CASSLEPTALSPQHF.

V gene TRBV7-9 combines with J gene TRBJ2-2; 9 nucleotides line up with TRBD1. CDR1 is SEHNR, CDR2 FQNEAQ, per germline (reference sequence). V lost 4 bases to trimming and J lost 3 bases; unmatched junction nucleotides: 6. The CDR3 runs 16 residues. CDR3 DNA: TGTGCCAGCAGCTCAGGGACAGGGTTTTACACCGGGGAGCTGTTTTTT. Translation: CASSSGTGFYTGELFF.

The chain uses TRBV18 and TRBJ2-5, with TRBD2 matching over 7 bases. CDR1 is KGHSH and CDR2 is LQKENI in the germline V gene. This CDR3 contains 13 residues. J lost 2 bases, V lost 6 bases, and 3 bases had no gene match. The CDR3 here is CASSRGSQETQYF. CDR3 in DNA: TGTGCCAGCTCGCGGGGGTCACAAGAGACCCAGTACTTC.

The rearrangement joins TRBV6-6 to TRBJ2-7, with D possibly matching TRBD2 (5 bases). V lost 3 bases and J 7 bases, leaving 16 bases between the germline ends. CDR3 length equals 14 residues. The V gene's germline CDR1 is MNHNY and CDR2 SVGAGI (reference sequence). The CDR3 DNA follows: TGTGCCAGCAGTTATCAACACTTCACGGGGGAGCAGTACTTC. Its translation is CASSYQHFTGEQYF.

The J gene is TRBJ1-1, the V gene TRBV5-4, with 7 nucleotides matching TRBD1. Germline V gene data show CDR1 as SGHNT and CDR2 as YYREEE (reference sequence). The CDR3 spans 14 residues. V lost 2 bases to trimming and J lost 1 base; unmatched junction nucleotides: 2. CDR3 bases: TGTGCCAGCAGCTTAGGGGGCCCGAACACTGAAGCTTTCTTT. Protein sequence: CASSLGGPNTEAFF.

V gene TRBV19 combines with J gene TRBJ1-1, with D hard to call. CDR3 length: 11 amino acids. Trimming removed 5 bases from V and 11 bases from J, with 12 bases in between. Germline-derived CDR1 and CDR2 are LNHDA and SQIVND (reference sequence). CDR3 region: CASSGPARAFF. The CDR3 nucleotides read TGTGCCAGTAGTGGGCCCGCCCGGGCTTTCTTT.

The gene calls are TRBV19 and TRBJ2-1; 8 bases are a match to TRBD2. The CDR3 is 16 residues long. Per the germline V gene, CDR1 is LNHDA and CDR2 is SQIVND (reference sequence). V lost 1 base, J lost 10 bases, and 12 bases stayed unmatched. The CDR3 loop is CASSIVGRGAGKEQFF. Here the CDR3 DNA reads TGTGCCAGTAGTATAGTGGGGCGGGGGGCAGGTAAGGAGCAGTTCTTC.

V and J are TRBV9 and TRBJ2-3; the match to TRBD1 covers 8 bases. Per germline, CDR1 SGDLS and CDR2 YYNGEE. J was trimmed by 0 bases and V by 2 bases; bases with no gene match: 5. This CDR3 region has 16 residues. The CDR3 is CASSVGQGVSTDTQYF. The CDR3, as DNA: TGTGCCAGCAGCGTCGGACAGGGTGTGAGCACAGATACGCAGTATTTT.

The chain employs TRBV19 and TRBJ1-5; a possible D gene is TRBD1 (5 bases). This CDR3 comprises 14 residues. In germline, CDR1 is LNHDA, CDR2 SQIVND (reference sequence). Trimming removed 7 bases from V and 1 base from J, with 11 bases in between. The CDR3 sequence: CASTWGVSNQPQHF. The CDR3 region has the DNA TGTGCCAGTACGTGGGGGGTAAGCAATCAGCCCCAGCATTTT. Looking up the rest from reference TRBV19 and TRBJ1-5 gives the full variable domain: DGGITQSPKYLFRKEGQNVTLSCEQNLNHDAMYWYRQDPGQGLRLIYYSQIVNDFQKGDIAEGYSVSREKKESFPLTVTSAQKNPTAFYLCASTWGVSNQPQHFGDGTRLSIL.

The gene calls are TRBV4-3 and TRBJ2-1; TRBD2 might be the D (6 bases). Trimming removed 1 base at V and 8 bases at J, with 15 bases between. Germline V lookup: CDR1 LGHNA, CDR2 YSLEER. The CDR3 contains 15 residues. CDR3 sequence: CASSQVLAGTYEQFF. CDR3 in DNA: TGCGCCAGCAGCCAAGTTTTAGCCGGGACTTATGAGCAGTTCTTC.

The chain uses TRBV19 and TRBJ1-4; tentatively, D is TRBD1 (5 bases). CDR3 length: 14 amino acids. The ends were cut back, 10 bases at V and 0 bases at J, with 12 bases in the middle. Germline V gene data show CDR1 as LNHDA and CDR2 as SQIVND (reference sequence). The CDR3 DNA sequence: TGTGCCAACACAGGTACAGCAACTAATGAAAAACTGTTTTTT. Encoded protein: CANTGTATNEKLFF. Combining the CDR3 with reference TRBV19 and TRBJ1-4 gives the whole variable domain DGGITQSPKYLFRKEGQNVTLSCEQNLNHDAMYWYRQDPGQGLRLIYYSQIVNDFQKGDIAEGYSVSREKKESFPLTVTSAQKNPTAFYLCANTGTATNEKLFFGSGTQLSVL.

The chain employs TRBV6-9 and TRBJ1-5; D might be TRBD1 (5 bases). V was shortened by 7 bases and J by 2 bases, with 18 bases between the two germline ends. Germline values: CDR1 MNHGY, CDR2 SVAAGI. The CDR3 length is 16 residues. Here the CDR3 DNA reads TGTGCCAGCACCTCAGTTCGGAGGGGCTGCAATCAGCCCCAGCATTTT. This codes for CASTSVRRGCNQPQHF.

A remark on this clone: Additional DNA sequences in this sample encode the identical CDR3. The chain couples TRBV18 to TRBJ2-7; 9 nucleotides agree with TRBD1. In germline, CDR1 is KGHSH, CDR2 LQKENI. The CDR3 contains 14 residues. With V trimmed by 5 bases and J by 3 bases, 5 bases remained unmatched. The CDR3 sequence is CASSNRDRVYEQYF. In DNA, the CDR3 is TGTGCCAGCTCAAACCGGGACAGGGTCTACGAGCAGTACTTC.